This is a list of T cell receptor beta chains from one sample in a study of CD8 T cells in ankylosing spondylitis. Each CDR3 protein is one row after TCRdb ran MiXCR on the 5' RACE reads. The sample lists about 240,000 distinct CDR3 sequences, around 7.8% seen once, with under 7.5% in the top ten. Sequences were obtained from blood, either unsorted or a sorted T cell fraction (not recorded which). The receptor set was obtained from a male donor with ankylosing spondylitis or in good health (not recorded which). Each CDR3 is given with its conserved first and last residue. D genes are given only for firm matches. The size of a clone is reported for some rows only, either as once, few or many, or as a class for expanded clones.

CDR3 length,J gene,clone size,D gene,V gene,CDR3 DNA,CDR3 protein
12,TRBJ2-7,NA,NA,TRBV14,TGTGCCAGCAGCCCATTAGGGTTATTGCAGTACTTC,CASSPLGLLQYF
13,TRBJ2-5,few,NA,TRBV1,TGCACCAGCAGTAGGGACAGAGAAGAGACCCAGTACTTC,CTSSRDREETQYF
16,TRBJ2-5,few,NA,TRBV7-2,TGTGCCAGCAGCTTAGCCGGGTCTCTGCACCAAGAGACCCAGTACTTC,CASSLAGSLHQETQYF
15,TRBJ1-1,many,TRBD1,TRBV5-1,TGCGCCAGCAGCAGGGACAGGTCCACGAACACTGAAGCTTTCTTT,CASSRDRSTNTEAFF
13,TRBJ2-1,many,NA,TRBV5-8,TGTGCCAGCAGCTTACAGGGTTCCAATGAGCAGTTCTTC,CASSLQGSNEQFF
13,TRBJ2-5,many,NA,TRBV20-1,TGCAGTGCTGTCCGACCGTACCAAGAGACCCAGTACTTC,CSAVRPYQETQYF
14,TRBJ2-2,many,TRBD1,TRBV7-8,TGTGCCAGCAGCTTTAGGGGGCCCACCGGGGAGCTGTTTTTT,CASSFRGPTGELFF
17,TRBJ2-7,NA,NA,TRBV4-3,TGCGCCAGCAGCCAAGATCTGCAGGGATCGAGCTCCTACGAGCAGTACTTC,CASSQDLQGSSSYEQYF
16,TRBJ2-5,NA,TRBD2,TRBV29-1,TGCAGCGTTGACGGCCTAGCGGGAGGGGACCAAGAGACCCAGTACTTC,CSVDGLAGGDQETQYF
15,TRBJ1-5,NA,NA,TRBV20-1,TGCAGTGCTAGTGCCACAGGGCGTGGCAATCAGCCCCAGCATTTT,CSASATGRGNQPQHF
13,TRBJ1-1,many,TRBD1,TRBV12-3/TRBV12-4,TGTGCCAGCAGCCGTGGACAGGGCGGGAAAGCTTTCTTT,CASSRGQGGKAFF
16,TRBJ1-2,many,TRBD1,TRBV5-6,TGTGCCAGCAGCGAGATTGACAGGGGAACAAACTATGGCTACACCTTC,CASSEIDRGTNYGYTF
12,TRBJ1-1,many,NA,TRBV7-8,TGTGCCAGCAGCCCAGGGACGGTTGAAGCTTTCTTT,CASSPGTVEAFF
14,TRBJ2-5,NA,NA,TRBV18,TGTGCCAGCTCGGGCGGGACCGGTCAAGAGACCCAGTACTTC,CASSGGTGQETQYF
17,TRBJ2-3,many,NA,TRBV4-3,TGCGCCAGCAGCCAAGATAAGTGGCAGGGAAGAGGAGATACGCAGTATTTT,CASSQDKWQGRGDTQYF
15,TRBJ2-1,many,NA,TRBV29-1,TGCAGCGTTGACACCCTTGGGGGATTTAACAATGAGCAGTTCTTC,CSVDTLGGFNNEQFF
12,TRBJ2-2,many,NA,TRBV6-2/TRBV6-3,TGTGCCAGCAGTTACTTTGAAGGGGAGCTGTTTTTT,CASSYFEGELFF
15,TRBJ1-1,NA,TRBD1,TRBV12-3/TRBV12-4,TGTGCCAGCAGTCCACTGACAGGGGGCCCGGCTGAAGCTTTCTTT,CASSPLTGGPAEAFF
18,TRBJ2-1,many,TRBD1,TRBV20-1,TGCAGTGCTAGACCGGGACAGGATCGATTACTTTCCTACAATGAGCAGTTCTTC,CSARPGQDRLLSYNEQFF
13,TRBJ2-7,few,NA,TRBV27,TGTGCCAGCAGCCGGGACCCCCGCTACGAGCAGTACTTC,CASSRDPRYEQYF
13,TRBJ1-6,few,NA,TRBV19,TGTGCCAGTAGTATAAGGGATAATTCACCCCTCCACTTT,CASSIRDNSPLHF
15,TRBJ2-2,many,NA,TRBV11-2,TGTGCCAGCACCGGGAGGACAGAGAACACCGGGGAGCTGTTTTTT,CASTGRTENTGELFF
14,TRBJ2-1,many,NA,TRBV20-1,TGCAGTGCTTCCCCCAAGTGGGCGGTCAATGAGCAGTTCTTC,CSASPKWAVNEQFF
16,TRBJ1-4,many,TRBD1,TRBV7-2,TGTGCCAGCAGCCCATCCGGGACAGGGAGGGCTGAAAAACTGTTTTTT,CASSPSGTGRAEKLFF
15,TRBJ2-5,NA,NA,TRBV5-1,TGCGCCAGCAGCCTGGAAGGGACCTCACAAGAGACCCAGTACTTC,CASSLEGTSQETQYF
15,TRBJ1-4,few,NA,TRBV19,TGTGCCAGTAGGAGGGCAACCGCAACTAATGAAAAACTGTTTTTT,CASRRATATNEKLFF
12,TRBJ1-6,NA,NA,TRBV30,TGTGCCTGGATTCGGGGAAATTCACCCCTCCACTTT,CAWIRGNSPLHF
14,TRBJ2-1,many,NA,TRBV20-1,TGCAGTGCTTCCAGCGGCAGCTCCTACAATGAGCAGTTCTTC,CSASSGSSYNEQFF